A single TCR beta chain is shown here with its context. Its antigen is unknown. The data were taken from a study of blood T cells in healthy people across ages. Study-wide points: A strong correlation was found between TCR beta diversity and the percentage of naive T cells.

Through a sample-barcoded 5' primer and a J-beta primer mix, a second PCR was run for about 7 to 12 cycles. From the 5' RACE reads, TCRdb called clonotypes with MiXCR, one entry per CDR3 protein. Seen here are around 500,000 distinct CDR3 sequences, less than 60% observed once, and the top ten hold around 24%. The donors, healthy Caucasians from Russia, were aged roughly 6 to 90. Sequencing was done on a sample of blood. The sequence came from an elderly man in good health.

This chain's CDR3 is CASSFGTSGTPQFF. In nucleotides, the CDR3 is TGTGCCAGCAGTTTCGGGACTAGCGGGACCCCTCAGTTCTTC. The rearrangement uses TRBV28 and TRBJ2-1, with 13 bases fitting TRBD2. The CDR3 is made up of 14 amino acids. Germline V gives CDR1 MDHEN, CDR2 SYDVKM. V gave up 3 bases and J gave up 13 bases; unmatched junction bases: 6.